The 28 T cell receptor beta chains below come from one sample, sequenced in a study of CD8+CD57+ T cells in acquired aplastic anemia. For sequencing, patients were chosen who had shown expansion of CD8+CD57+ cells by flow cytometry. For CDR3 and TCR beta VDJ profiling, genomic DNA was the template used. MiXCR, applied by TCRdb to the reads, yields one record per CDR3 protein. Here the sample spans around 500,000 distinct CDR3 sequences, less than 35% being singletons. Sequenced: sorted CD4+, CD8+, or CD8+CD57+ T cells (not recorded which) from PBMCs. The source is a human donor with aplastic anemia.

This clonotype was seen just once. The V call is TRBV11-2, the J call TRBJ2-1; D is ambiguous. Per germline, CDR1 SGHAT and CDR2 FQNNGV. V lost 4 bases and J 1 base, leaving 11 bases between the germline ends. The CDR3 length is 15 residues. The CDR3 here is CASSSPKGSYNEQFF. The CDR3 coding sequence is TGTGCCAGCAGCTCCCCCAAAGGGTCCTACAATGAGCAGTTCTTC. Combining the CDR3 with reference TRBV11-2 and TRBJ2-1 gives the whole variable domain EAGVAQSPRYKIIEKRQSVAFWCNPISGHATLYWYQQILGQGPKLLIQFQNNGVVDDSQLPKDRFSAERLKGVDSTLKIQPAKLEDSAVYLCASSSPKGSYNEQFFGPGTRLTVL.

This clonotype was observed many times. The chain has TRBV15 and TRBJ2-3; D possibly corresponds to TRBD2 (7 bases). Germline CDR1 and CDR2: LNHNV and YYDKDF (reference sequence). The CDR3 extends over 16 amino acids. Trimming took 0 bases from V and 3 from J, leaving 13 bases between them. The CDR3 sequence is CATSRDGGGGTDTQYF. In DNA, the CDR3 is TGTGCCACCAGCAGAGATGGAGGGGGGGGAACAGATACGCAGTATTTT. The full variable domain, completed using reference TRBV15 and TRBJ2-3, is DAMVIQNPRYQVTQFGKPVTLSCSQTLNHNVMYWYQQKSSQAPKLLFHYYDKDFNNEADTPDNFQSRRPNTSFCFLDIRSPGLGDTAMYLCATSRDGGGGTDTQYFGPGTRLTVL.

This clonotype was picked up many times. The V call is TRBV19, the J call TRBJ2-7; D is possibly TRBD1 or TRBD2 (5 bases each). The CDR3 is 12 amino acids. Trimming removed 4 bases from V and 5 bases from J, with 9 bases in between. Germline V lookup: CDR1 LNHDA, CDR2 SQIVND (reference sequence). CDR3: CASSTRGHEQYF. CDR3 nucleotides: TGTGCCAGTAGTACGAGGGGCCACGAGCAGTACTTC.

Comments on this clonotype: A much larger clonotype is one base distant, so this may be a read error. The chain couples TRBV10-1 to TRBJ2-1, with D perhaps TRBD2 (6 bases). V was clipped by 5 bases and J by 10 bases, with 24 bases between them. Looked up from germline, CDR1 is WNHNN and CDR2 is SYGVQD (reference sequence). The CDR3 extends over 16 amino acids. CDR3 sequence: CASSSNGRSHPREQFF. The CDR3 region has the DNA TGCGCCAGCAGTTCTAACGGGAGAAGTCACCCAAGGGAGCAGTTCTTC.

This clonotype was counted ten times or more. This chain joins TRBV19 and TRBJ1-1, with a tentative D call TRBD1 (6 bases). V shed 4 bases and J shed 8 bases, with 17 bases lying between them. In germline, CDR1 is LNHDA, CDR2 SQIVND (reference sequence). The CDR3 loop spans 14 amino acids. The CDR3 DNA reads TGTGCCAGTAGTAGAGTACAGGGCAGCTTCGAAGCTTTCTTT. Its translation: CASSRVQGSFEAFF. The complete variable domain, with remaining parts taken from reference TRBV19 and TRBJ1-1, reads DGGITQSPKYLFRKEGQNVTLSCEQNLNHDAMYWYRQDPGQGLRLIYYSQIVNDFQKGDIAEGYSVSREKKESFPLTVTSAQKNPTAFYLCASSRVQGSFEAFFGQGTRLTVV.

A note on this clonotype: This may stem from a read error, because a much larger clone lies one nucleotide away. The V call is TRBV9, the J call TRBJ1-6; D is possibly TRBD1 (5 bases). Germline-derived CDR1 and CDR2 are SGDLS and YYNGEE. There are 14 residues in the CDR3. CDR3 in DNA: TGTTCCAGCAGCGCCGGGGCGTATAATTCACCCCTCCACTTT. Translation: CSSSAGAYNSPLHF.

Comments on this clonotype: One end of the junction fails to match germline, which may point to a read error. The V gene is TRBV2, the J gene TRBJ1-5, with D possibly matching TRBD1 (5 bases). Per germline, CDR1 SNHLY and CDR2 FYNNEI. The CDR3 covers 14 residues. The CDR3 nucleotides are TGTGCCGGCAGTAAACACGGGACCGATCAGCCCCAGCATTTT. It specifies CAGSKHGTDQPQHF.

The chain recombines TRBV19 with TRBJ1-6; 7 nucleotides match TRBD1. Per germline, CDR1 LNHDA and CDR2 SQIVND (reference sequence). The CDR3 spans 15 residues. V lost 10 bases to trimming and J lost 5 bases; unmatched junction nucleotides: 11. The CDR3 is CAKISGTEDNSPLHF. CDR3 nucleotides: TGTGCCAAGATTAGCGGGACAGAAGATAATTCACCCCTCCACTTT.

In its sample, this clonotype was seen a few times. The genes are TRBV5-6 and TRBJ2-7; 11 bases match TRBD2. The V gene end was trimmed by 3 bases and the J gene end by 4 bases; junction bases not matched to a gene: 3. The length of the CDR3 is 14 residues. Germline V lookup: CDR1 SGHDT, CDR2 YYEEEE. The CDR3 spells CASSSGLADYEQYF. DNA for the CDR3: TGTGCCAGCAGCTCGGGACTAGCGGATTACGAGCAGTACTTC.

Of note for this clonotype: At one end the junction does not follow the germline gene, possibly because of a read error. The rearrangement links TRBV5-5 to TRBJ2-7; tentative D call: TRBD2 (7 bases). There are 14 residues in the CDR3. CDR1 and CDR2 (germline): SGHKS, YYEKEE (reference sequence). For the CDR3, the DNA is TGTGCCAACAGCTTAGGGGGACTACACTACGAGCAGTACTTC. It translates to CANSLGGLHYEQYF.

On this clonotype: A much larger clone sits a single nucleotide away, making a read error possible. It is likely a read error, because the conserved phenylalanine at the end of the CDR3 is missing. The chain employs TRBV7-8 and TRBJ2-7, with 7 bases identical to TRBD1. Trimming took 4 bases from V and 5 from J; bases not matched to a gene: 5. From germline, CDR1 is SGHVS and CDR2 FQNEAQ. The CDR3 totals 13 residues. CDR3 amino acids: CASSSTGINEQYL. CDR3 DNA: TGTGCCAGCAGCTCGACAGGGATTAACGAGCAGTACCTC.

This chain uses TRBV5-1 with TRBJ1-1, with D possibly being TRBD1 (5 bases). The V and J ends lost 5 bases and 3 bases respectively, with 17 bases between them. Germline V CDR1 and CDR2: SGHRS, YFSETQ. The CDR3 totals 15 residues. The CDR3 region is CASSSNQGGDTEAFF. The CDR3 DNA sequence: TGCGCCAGCAGTTCAAACCAGGGTGGGGACACTGAAGCTTTCTTT.

To note about this clonotype: A much larger clone lies a single base off, so this may be a read error. This chain uses TRBV10-3 with TRBJ1-2, with D unclear. There are 13 residues in the CDR3. V was clipped by 4 bases and J by 3 bases, with 9 bases between them. The germline CDR1 and CDR2 sequences are ENHRY and SYGVKD. CDR3 protein: CAISGTDDYGYTF. CDR3 in DNA: TGTGCCATCAGTGGGACGGATGACTATGGCTACACCTTC.

Turning to this clonotype: The junction does not match germline at one end; this may be a read error. The CDR3 DNA sequence: TGCGCCAGCACGGGACAGTACGAGCAGTGCTTC. It encodes CASTGQYEQCF. The genes are TRBV5-1 and TRBJ2-7, with 7 bases matching TRBD1. Per the germline V gene, CDR1 is SGHRS and CDR2 is YFSETQ. This CDR3 spans 11 amino acids.

This clonotype occurred a few times. The J gene is TRBJ1-4, the V gene TRBV30; D unresolved. CDR3 length equals 11 residues. V was pared by 2 bases and J by 7 bases, with 5 bases between. In germline, CDR1 is GTSNPN, CDR2 SVGIG (reference sequence). CDR3 nucleotide sequence: TGTGCCTGGAGTAACAGTGAAAAACTGTTTTTT. It encodes CAWSNSEKLFF.

This clonotype was counted at least ten times. The chain combines TRBV10-3 with TRBJ2-1; no firm D call. V dropped 3 bases and J dropped 9 bases, with 9 bases sitting between them. The CDR3 runs 12 residues. The germline gives CDR1 ENHRY, CDR2 SYGVKD. In DNA, the CDR3 is TGTGCCATCAGTGATTTGAGTGGTGAGCAGTTCTTC. This gives the protein CAISDLSGEQFF.

On this clonotype itself: An end of the junction does not agree with germline; a read error may underlie this. V usage is TRBV14 and J usage is TRBJ1-6; D gene uncertain. CDR1 and CDR2 from the germline V gene are SGHDN and FVKESK. The CDR3 contains 15 residues. CDR3 sequence (DNA): TGTGCCGGCAGCCAGACCCAGTTCTATAATTCACCCCTCCACTTT. Encoded protein: CAGSQTQFYNSPLHF.

The chain links TRBV10-3 to TRBJ2-7; D possibly matches TRBD1 or TRBD2 (5 bases each). Germline lookup yields CDR1 ENHRY and CDR2 SYGVKD. The CDR3 consists of 17 residues. The V end was cut by 10 bases, the J end by 0 bases, with 25 bases between. CDR3 coding DNA: TGTGCCAGCAGCGGCCTCAGAAGAGACAGTTTCTCCTACGAGCAGTACTTC. This gives the protein CASSGLRRDSFSYEQYF.

This clonotype was picked up many times. The chain combines TRBV2 with TRBJ2-5, with TRBD1 as a possible D gene (6 bases). This CDR3 is 14 amino acids long. In germline, CDR1 is SNHLY, CDR2 FYNNEI. The V and J ends lost 5 bases and 4 bases respectively, with 14 bases between them. The CDR3 protein is CASSSWGRSETQYF. The CDR3 DNA sequence: TGTGCCAGCAGTAGCTGGGGGCGTTCAGAGACCCAGTACTTC.

Many counts were recorded for this clonotype. The chain combines TRBV19 with TRBJ1-2; no firm D call. There are 14 residues in the CDR3. The germline V and J ends were trimmed by 1 base and 5 bases, with 11 bases remaining between them. Germline V gives CDR1 LNHDA, CDR2 SQIVND (reference sequence). The CDR3 DNA is TGTGCCAGTAGTATAGGTGCAGGAGATTATGGCTACACCTTC. Its protein is CASSIGAGDYGYTF.

This clonotype was recorded many times. DNA of the CDR3: TGTGCCATCTTACAGGGGCGCCTCTACGAGCAGTACTTC. Translated: CAILQGRLYEQYF. V and J are TRBV10-3 and TRBJ2-7; the match to TRBD1 covers 7 bases. CDR3 size: 13 residues. Losses at the gene ends were 8 bases for V and 3 bases for J; bases not matched to a gene: 7. Germline-derived CDR1 and CDR2 are ENHRY and SYGVKD.

This clonotype was seen a handful of times. The V gene is TRBV28, the J gene TRBJ1-2; no reliable D call. With 6 bases removed from V and 2 bases from J, the gap between germline ends came to 10 bases. CDR1 MDHEN and CDR2 SYDVKM come from the germline V gene. The CDR3 spans 13 residues. The CDR3 nucleotides are TGTGCCAGCAGGTATGGGAGCAACTATGGCTACACCTTC. Translated: CASRYGSNYGYTF.

About this clonotype itself: Relative to the germline gene, one junction end is altered; a read error may explain this. The chain couples TRBV4-1 to TRBJ2-7; 9 nucleotides align to TRBD1. The CDR3 runs to 15 residues. CDR1 is MGHRA, CDR2 YSYEKL, per germline. CDR3: CASSQPGQGLYERYF. As DNA, the CDR3 is TGTGCCAGCAGCCAGCCGGGACAGGGCCTCTACGAGCGGTACTTC.

In its sample, this clonotype was seen many times. The rearrangement joins TRBV10-3 to TRBJ2-3, with 10 bases that match TRBD1. CDR1 and CDR2 (germline): ENHRY, SYGVKD. The CDR3 is 15 residues long. J lost 6 bases, V lost 5 bases, and 8 bases had no gene match. The DNA for the CDR3 is TGTGCCATCAGTTCCGGGACAGGGGAAGGGGATACGCAGTATTTT. Protein: CAISSGTGEGDTQYF.

This clonotype was found many times. This chain joins TRBV13 and TRBJ1-2, with D unresolved. The germline V gene has CDR1 PRHDT and CDR2 FYEKMQ (reference sequence). The CDR3 spans 13 residues. The V end was cut by 2 bases, the J end by 7 bases, with 11 bases between. CDR3 coding DNA: TGTGCCAGCAGCTTACGGTCCAGTGGTGGCTACACCTTC. This encodes CASSLRSSGGYTF.

This clonotype was detected many times. The chain has TRBV10-3 and TRBJ1-1, with D tentatively TRBD1 (6 bases). Trimming took 0 bases from V and 10 from J, leaving 15 bases between them. CDR1 ENHRY and CDR2 SYGVKD come from the germline V gene. The CDR3 contains 14 residues. DNA for the CDR3: TGTGCCATCAGTGAGTCGAACGGGGGCCCGGGAGCTTTCTTT. This codes for CAISESNGGPGAFF.

Points on this clonotype: A single base separates this from a much larger clone, so it may be a read error. The chain joins TRBV7-1 to TRBJ1-5; TRBD1 might be the D (6 bases). TRBV7-1 is treated as an ORF (open reading frame) with a function not yet certain. Trimming cost V 3 bases and J 3 bases, with 12 bases left between them. This CDR3 contains 15 residues. As DNA, the CDR3 is TGTGCCAGCAGCTCCGGACAGCTTGTCAATCAGCCCCAGCATTTT. Translation gives CASSSGQLVNQPQHF.

The V and J genes are TRBV6-1 and TRBJ1-3, with a weak D call TRBD1 (6 bases). V was pared by 6 bases and J by 8 bases, with 29 bases between. CDR1 MNHNS and CDR2 SASEGT come from the germline V gene. CDR3 size: 18 residues. CDR3 loop: CASRHRDITLPFADTIYF. In DNA, the CDR3 is TGTGCCAGCAGACACCGGGACATAACTCTCCCGTTTGCGGACACCATATATTTT.